The 32 T cell receptor beta chains presented below share a single source sample, sequenced in a study of cytomegalovirus exposure and HLA in healthy donors. Both 60 Vbeta primers and 13 Jbeta primers went into the PCR. Here immunoSEQ multiplex PCR was the method, and the copy in TCRdb shows in-frame clones only, minus some. The sample consists of 100,000 to 150,000 clones, around 8.5% of them appearing once. Sequencing used PBMCs. All receptors derive from a man between 40 and 49 years old in good health and CMV-seronegative.

This clone was recorded at least ten times. The chain is built from TRBV6-1 and TRBJ1-2; D is ambiguous. The CDR3 extends over 15 amino acids. Germline V gene data show CDR1 as MNHNS and CDR2 as SASEGT. V lost 2 bases and J lost 4, with 14 bases in between. The CDR3 DNA is TGTGCCAGCAGTGAACTAGAGGTAGGCGGCTATGGCTACACCTTC. Protein product: CASSELEVGGYGYTF.

The count of this clone is one. The chain is built from TRBV19 and TRBJ2-7; TRBD1 might be the D (7 bases). The germline gives CDR1 LNHDA, CDR2 SQIVND (reference sequence). This CDR3 comprises 13 residues. V lost 5 bases and J 2 bases, leaving 10 bases between the germline ends. The CDR3 DNA follows: TGTGCCAGTAGTGCGGGACAGACCTACGAGCAGTACTTC. This translates into CASSAGQTYEQYF.

This clone has more than one count but fewer than ten. The V gene is TRBV30, the J gene TRBJ1-4, with 8 bases aligning to TRBD1. The CDR3 contains 15 residues. V lost 1 base, J lost 3 bases, and 4 bases stayed unmatched. CDR1 and CDR2 (germline): GTSNPN, SVGIG (reference sequence). For the CDR3, the DNA is TGTGCCTGGAGTGGGGGGACAGGTCCTAATGAAAAACTGTTTTTT. Amino acids: CAWSGGTGPNEKLFF.

This clone was picked up a small number of times. The CDR3: CASSLREGYGYTF. In DNA form, the CDR3 reads TGTGCCAGCAGTTTAAGGGAGGGGTATGGCTACACCTTC. The chain joins TRBV27 to TRBJ1-2, with D maybe TRBD1 (5 bases). Germline assignment: CDR1 MNHEY and CDR2 SMNVEV (reference sequence). V was clipped by 2 bases and J by 5 bases, with 9 bases between them. The CDR3 consists of 13 residues.

The chain combines TRBV14 with TRBJ2-7; 11 bases map to TRBD1. Germline V gene lookup returns CDR1 SGHDN and CDR2 FVKESK. There are 13 residues in the CDR3. The V gene end was trimmed by 8 bases and the J gene end by 7 bases; junction bases not matched to a gene: 7. In nucleotides, the CDR3 is TGTGCCAGCTCCTGGACAGGGGGCTGGGAGCAGTACTTC. This encodes CASSWTGGWEQYF.

J is TRBJ2-2 and V is TRBV30, with D unresolved. Trimming took off 1 base at V and 7 bases at J, with 16 bases between the two ends. This CDR3 is 15 amino acids long. The germline CDR1 and CDR2 sequences are GTSNPN and SVGIG (reference sequence). CDR3 loop: CAWSGAWVDDGELFF. As DNA, the CDR3 is TGTGCCTGGAGTGGGGCGTGGGTGGATGACGGGGAGCTGTTTTTT. The full variable domain, completed using reference TRBV30 and TRBJ2-2, is SQTIHQWPATLVQPVGSPLSLECTVEGTSNPNLYWYRQAAGRGLQLLFYSVGIGQISSEVPQNLSASRPQDRQFILSSKKLLLSDSGFYLCAWSGAWVDDGELFFGEGSRLTVL.

This clone was found a few times. The V and J genes are TRBV5-6 and TRBJ1-1, with 10 bases fitting TRBD1. V dropped 8 bases and J dropped 3; count of bases not matched to a gene: 13. Germline CDR1 SGHDT, CDR2 YYEEEE. There are 16 residues in the CDR3. In DNA form, the CDR3 reads TGTGCCAGAAAAGGGGCCAGGGACAGGGGAGACACTGAAGCTTTCTTT. Amino acid sequence: CARKGARDRGDTEAFF.

This clone turned up a few times. V usage is TRBV10-3 and J usage is TRBJ2-3; 13 bases are a match to TRBD2. Germline V gives CDR1 ENHRY, CDR2 SYGVKD. The CDR3 runs to 16 residues. The V and J ends lost 3 bases and 4 bases, in that order; junction bases with no gene match: 4. DNA of the CDR3: TGTGCCATCAGTGACCCCACTAGCGGGGGGGCAGATACGCAGTATTTT. Its protein product is CAISDPTSGGADTQYF.

This clone has just a few counts. This rearrangement joins TRBV5-1 to TRBJ1-1; no reliable D call. V was cut by 2 bases and J by 0 bases, with 5 bases left in between. The germline V gene has CDR1 SGHRS and CDR2 YFSETQ. This CDR3 comprises 13 residues. The CDR3 protein is CASSLNLNTEAFF. The CDR3 DNA sequence: TGCGCCAGCAGCTTAAACTTGAACACTGAAGCTTTCTTT. Full variable domain (missing parts from reference TRBV5-1 and TRBJ1-1): KAGVTQTPRYLIKTRGQQVTLSCSPISGHRSVSWYQQTPGQGLQFLFEYFSETQRNKGNFPGRFSGRQFSNSRSEMNVSTLELGDSALYLCASSLNLNTEAFFGQGTRLTVV.

This chain links TRBV4-1 with TRBJ1-6; 7 nucleotides line up with TRBD1. Germline CDR1 reads MGHRA; CDR2 reads YSYEKL. CDR3 length: 15 residues. Trimming removed 3 bases from V and 7 bases from J; junction bases left unmatched: 6. The DNA of the CDR3 is TGCGCCAGCAGCCAGGAGGGGGCTGCGAATTCACCCCTCCACTTT. Its translation is CASSQEGAANSPLHF.

The table lists this clone with a few counts. V usage is TRBV10-3 and J usage is TRBJ2-3, with 8 bases that match TRBD2. This CDR3 is 15 amino acids long. V shed 6 bases, J shed 2 bases, and the junction held 7 bases outside the gene matches. Germline CDR1 and CDR2: ENHRY and SYGVKD. The CDR3 DNA reads as TGTGCCATCAGGAGCGGGAGCAGGTACACAGATACGCAGTATTTT. This codes for CAIRSGSRYTDTQYF.

This clone occurred a few times. This chain's CDR3 is CASSLSLWDSGGFNEQFF. CDR3 DNA: TGTGCCAGCAGTCTCTCCCTTTGGGATAGCGGGGGGTTTAATGAGCAGTTCTTC. J is TRBJ2-1 and V is TRBV27; 10 positions match TRBD2. CDR1 MNHEY and CDR2 SMNVEV come from the germline V gene (reference sequence). V lost 5 bases to trimming and J lost 7 bases; unmatched junction nucleotides: 17. There are 18 residues in the CDR3.

This CDR3 is CASSLDRGRETQYF. CDR3 sequence (DNA): TGTGCCAGCAGCTTAGACAGGGGACGAGAGACCCAGTACTTC. This sequence joins TRBV7-2 and TRBJ2-5, with 7 bases identical to TRBD1. The CDR3 covers 14 residues. V lost 1 base, J lost 4 bases, and 3 bases stayed unmatched. Germline CDR1 and CDR2: SGHTA and FQGNSA.

Comment on this clone: Other DNA sequences of this sample code for an identical CDR3. The chain recombines TRBV9 with TRBJ1-1; D perhaps matches TRBD1 (5 bases). V lost 2 bases to trimming and J lost 1 base, with 6 bases between them. CDR1 is SGDLS, CDR2 YYNGEE, per germline. This CDR3 is built from 13 residues. The CDR3 nucleotides are TGTGCCAGCAGCGTCACAGGGAACACTGAAGCTTTCTTT. This translates into CASSVTGNTEAFF.

This clone occurred a few times. The chain combines TRBV6-6 with TRBJ2-1, with D unresolved. CDR1 and CDR2 (germline): MNHNY, SVGAGI (reference sequence). The CDR3 runs to 14 residues. V lost 6 bases and J lost 4, with 13 bases in between. The CDR3 nucleotides are TGTGCCAGCAGCCTGGAAGTACTATACAATGAGCAGTTCTTC. It specifies CASSLEVLYNEQFF.

This clone was counted between two and nine times. This chain links TRBV4-2 with TRBJ2-2, with 11 positions matching TRBD2. Germline V gene sequence: CDR1 LGHNA, CDR2 YNFKEQ. The CDR3 length is 16 residues. Trimming cost V 4 bases and J 7 bases; bases outside gene matches: 8. The CDR3 nucleotides are TGTGCCAGCAGCCCGGTAGCGGGGGGGCAGGTCGGGGAGCTGTTTTTT. It translates to CASSPVAGGQVGELFF.

In this sample, this clone turned up a few times. The chain employs TRBV5-1 and TRBJ2-7, with D possibly matching TRBD1 (8 bases). Germline V lookup: CDR1 SGHRS, CDR2 YFSETQ. V gave up 7 bases and J gave up 4 bases, with 18 bases separating them. CDR3 length equals 14 residues. The CDR3 sequence: CASGEGTGFYEQYF. Written as DNA, the CDR3 is TGCGCCAGCGGGGAGGGGACAGGCTTTTACGAGCAGTACTTC.

This clone was picked up a small number of times. The rearrangement joins TRBV14 to TRBJ1-4; D possibly corresponds to TRBD1 (6 bases). V was shortened by 2 bases and J by 0 bases, with 10 bases between the two germline ends. This CDR3 is built from 16 residues. Per the germline V gene, CDR1 is SGHDN and CDR2 is FVKESK. CDR3 coding DNA: TGTGCCAGCAGCCAAAATGGGGGCGCAACTAATGAAAAACTGTTTTTT. Its protein is CASSQNGGATNEKLFF.

In its sample, this clone was seen a few times. The rearrangement uses TRBV5-1 and TRBJ2-3; 12 nucleotides align to TRBD2. The ends lost 0 bases at V and 3 bases at J; junction bases unmatched: 11. The CDR3 has 19 amino acids. CDR1 and CDR2 from the germline V gene are SGHRS and YFSETQ. The CDR3 protein is CASSLEGASGGAGTDTQYF. The CDR3 nucleotides read TGCGCCAGCAGCTTGGAAGGGGCTAGCGGGGGGGCCGGGACAGATACGCAGTATTTT.

This clone was counted only a few times. The CDR3 sequence is CASSPQAITEAFF. Here the CDR3 DNA reads TGTGCCAGCAGCCCCCAGGCGATCACTGAAGCTTTCTTT. This sequence joins TRBV14 and TRBJ1-1; D ambiguous. The CDR3 runs 13 residues. V gave up 4 bases and J gave up 4 bases, with 10 bases separating them. Germline V gene data show CDR1 as SGHDN and CDR2 as FVKESK.

The chain couples TRBV14 to TRBJ1-1; the D is unclear. Germline CDR1 is SGHDN and CDR2 is FVKESK. CDR3 size: 16 residues. V dropped 0 bases and J dropped 6 bases, with 17 bases sitting between them. CDR3 DNA sequence: TGTGCCAGCAGCCAAGATCGCGGGTCAGCGAGGCCTGAAGCTTTCTTT. This sequence encodes CASSQDRGSARPEAFF.

This clone has only a few counts. The chain employs TRBV19 and TRBJ1-1; TRBD1 might be the D (5 bases). Trimming shortened V by 6 bases and J by 4 bases, and 12 bases separated the two germline ends. CDR3 length equals 13 residues. Looked up from germline, CDR1 is LNHDA and CDR2 is SQIVND (reference sequence). CDR3 nucleotides: TGTGCCAGTAGCAGTATGGGGGGCACTGAAGCTTTCTTT. This encodes CASSSMGGTEAFF.

This chain connects TRBV28 to TRBJ2-1, with D possibly matching TRBD2 (7 bases). The CDR3 runs to 16 residues. Germline V gives CDR1 MDHEN, CDR2 SYDVKM. V dropped 2 bases and J dropped 7 bases, with 18 bases sitting between them. The CDR3 loop reads CASSLPPGGLGNEQFF. The CDR3 DNA reads as TGTGCCAGCAGTTTACCCCCGGGGGGCCTTGGGAATGAGCAGTTCTTC.

This clone was picked up a small number of times. The chain uses TRBV9 and TRBJ2-2, with 7 bases fitting TRBD2. V trimming: 6 bases; J trimming: 4 bases; junction bases outside the gene matches: 9. Germline V CDR1 and CDR2: SGDLS, YYNGEE. The CDR3 spans 15 residues. In DNA, the CDR3 is TGTGCCAGCACGAGAAGCGGGGTGGGCACCGGGGAGCTGTTTTTT. Residues: CASTRSGVGTGELFF.

This clone occurred a few times. This chain joins TRBV9 and TRBJ1-3; D call uncertain. Germline CDR1 reads SGDLS; CDR2 reads YYNGEE. The CDR3 sequence is 15 residues long. The germline V and J ends were trimmed by 4 bases and 4 bases, with 15 bases remaining between them. The CDR3 protein is CASSFQPDWGNTIYF. Written as DNA, the CDR3 is TGTGCCAGCAGCTTCCAGCCGGACTGGGGAAACACCATATATTTT.

The table lists this clone with a few counts. The rearrangement links TRBV5-4 to TRBJ2-1; D is possibly TRBD2 (5 bases). V lost 0 bases to trimming and J lost 5 bases, with 9 bases between them. This CDR3 comprises 14 residues. Germline CDR1 SGHNT, CDR2 YYREEE (reference sequence). The CDR3 sequence: CASSLVGENNEQFF. Here the CDR3 DNA reads TGTGCCAGCAGCTTGGTCGGGGAGAACAATGAGCAGTTCTTC.

This clone showed up just a few times. The chain is built from TRBV5-1 and TRBJ1-1; 9 nucleotides agree with TRBD1. In germline, CDR1 is SGHRS, CDR2 YFSETQ. The junction had 7 bases not matched to a gene; V was cut back by 2 bases and J by 5 bases. This CDR3 spans 15 amino acids. The CDR3 spells CASSLYRGRVTEAFF. The CDR3 DNA reads TGCGCCAGCAGCTTATACAGGGGGCGGGTTACTGAAGCTTTCTTT.

This clone has a handful of counts. The genes are TRBV30 and TRBJ1-4; possibly TRBD1 for D (5 bases). Germline values: CDR1 GTSNPN, CDR2 SVGIG (reference sequence). The CDR3 covers 16 residues. Trimming removed 2 bases at V and 0 bases at J, with 13 bases between. The CDR3 coding sequence is TGTGCCTGGAGTTCGAGGGGACTAGCAACTAATGAAAAACTGTTTTTT. Protein sequence: CAWSSRGLATNEKLFF. The full variable domain, completed using reference TRBV30 and TRBJ1-4, is SQTIHQWPATLVQPVGSPLSLECTVEGTSNPNLYWYRQAAGRGLQLLFYSVGIGQISSEVPQNLSASRPQDRQFILSSKKLLLSDSGFYLCAWSSRGLATNEKLFFGSGTQLSVL.

The chain recombines TRBV28 with TRBJ1-2; 9 positions match TRBD1. Germline CDR1 and CDR2: MDHEN and SYDVKM. The V and J ends lost 8 bases and 6 bases, in that order; junction bases with no gene match: 4. The CDR3 runs 12 residues. The CDR3 DNA sequence: TGTGCCAGCTGGGGACAGGGCAATGGCTACACCTTC. Protein: CASWGQGNGYTF.

The V gene is TRBV7-2, the J gene TRBJ1-2; the D is unclear. From germline, CDR1 is SGHTA and CDR2 FQGNSA. The CDR3 loop spans 13 amino acids. Between the trimmed V and J ends, which lost 5 bases and 4 bases, there was a span of 11 bases. The CDR3 reads CASSLQTSYGYTF. DNA of the CDR3: TGTGCCAGCAGCCTCCAAACTTCCTATGGCTACACCTTC.

This chain joins TRBV5-1 and TRBJ2-5, with D perhaps matching TRBD2 (5 bases). The length of the CDR3 is 14 residues. The germline CDR1 and CDR2 sequences are SGHRS and YFSETQ. The V end lost 4 bases, the J end lost 6 bases, and 16 bases lay between the germline ends. CDR3 loop: CASSAQLEGKTQYF. The DNA of the CDR3 is TGCGCCAGCAGCGCCCAACTAGAGGGAAAGACCCAGTACTTC.

This clone came up a few times. J is TRBJ1-1 and V is TRBV5-4, with D perhaps TRBD1 (6 bases). This CDR3 region has 14 residues. V lost 1 base and J lost 0, with 7 bases in between. Germline-derived CDR1 and CDR2 are SGHNT and YYREEE (reference sequence). CDR3: CASSLTGLNTEAFF. CDR3 sequence (DNA): TGTGCCAGCAGCTTGACAGGGCTGAACACTGAAGCTTTCTTT.